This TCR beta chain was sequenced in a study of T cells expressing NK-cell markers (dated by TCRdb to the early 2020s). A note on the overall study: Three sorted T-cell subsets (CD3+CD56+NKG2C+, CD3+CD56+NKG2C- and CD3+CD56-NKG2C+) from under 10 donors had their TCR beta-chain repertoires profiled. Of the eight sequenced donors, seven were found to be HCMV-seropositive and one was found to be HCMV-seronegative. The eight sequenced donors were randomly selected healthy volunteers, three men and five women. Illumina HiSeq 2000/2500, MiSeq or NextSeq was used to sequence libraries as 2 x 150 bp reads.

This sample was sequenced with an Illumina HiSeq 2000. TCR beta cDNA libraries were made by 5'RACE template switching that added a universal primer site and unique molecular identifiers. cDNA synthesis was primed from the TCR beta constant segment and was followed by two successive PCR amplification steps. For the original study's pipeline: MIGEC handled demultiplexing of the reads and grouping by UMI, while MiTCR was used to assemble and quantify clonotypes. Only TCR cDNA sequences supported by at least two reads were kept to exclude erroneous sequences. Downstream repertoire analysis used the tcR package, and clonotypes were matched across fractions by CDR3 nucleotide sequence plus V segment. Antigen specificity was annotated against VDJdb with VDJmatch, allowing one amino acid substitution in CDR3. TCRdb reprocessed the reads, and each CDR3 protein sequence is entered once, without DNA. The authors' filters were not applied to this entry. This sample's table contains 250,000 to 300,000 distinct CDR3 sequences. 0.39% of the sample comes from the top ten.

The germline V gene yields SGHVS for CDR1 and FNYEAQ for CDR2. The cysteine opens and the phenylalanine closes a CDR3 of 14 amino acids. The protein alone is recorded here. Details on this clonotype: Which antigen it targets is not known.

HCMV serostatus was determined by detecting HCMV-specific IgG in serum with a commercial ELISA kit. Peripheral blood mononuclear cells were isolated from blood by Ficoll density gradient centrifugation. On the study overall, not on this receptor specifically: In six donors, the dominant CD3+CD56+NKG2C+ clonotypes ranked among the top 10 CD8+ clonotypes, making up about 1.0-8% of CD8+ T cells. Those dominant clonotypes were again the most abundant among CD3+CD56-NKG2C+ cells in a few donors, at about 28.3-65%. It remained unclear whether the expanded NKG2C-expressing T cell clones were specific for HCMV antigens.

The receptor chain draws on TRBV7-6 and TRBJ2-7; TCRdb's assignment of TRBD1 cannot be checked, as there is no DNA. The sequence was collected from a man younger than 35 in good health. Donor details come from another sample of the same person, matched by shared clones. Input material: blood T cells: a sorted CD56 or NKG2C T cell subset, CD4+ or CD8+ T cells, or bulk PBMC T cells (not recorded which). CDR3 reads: CASSDRDRVYEQYF.